These T cell receptor beta chains were read from a single sample in a study of cytomegalovirus exposure and HLA in healthy donors. Assay used: immunoSEQ multiplex PCR; TCRdb lists only in-frame clones, some missing. The sample carries 150,000 to 200,000 clones, 77% recorded once. The specimen was PBMCs. Source of these receptors: a young man in good health and CMV-seronegative. CDR3s include the opening cysteine and the closing phenylalanine or tryptophan. D genes are given only for firm matches. Expanded clones are given a class, and other clones once, few, many or no size at all.

.,TRBD1,TRBJ1-2,TRBV18,CASSPAGQLVGNYGYTF,TGTGCCAGCTCACCCGCGGGACAGCTGGTGGGGAACTATGGCTACACCTTC
.,TRBD2,TRBJ2-7,TRBV6-4,CASSKLAGASEQYF,TGTGCCAGCAGCAAACTAGCGGGAGCCAGCGAGCAGTACTTC
.,TRBD2,TRBJ2-1,TRBV15,CATSFLGLAGEGNEQFF,TGTGCCACCAGCTTTCTAGGGCTAGCGGGAGAGGGGAATGAGCAGTTCTTC
.,.,TRBJ2-7,TRBV19,CASSRTTTSYEQYF,TGTGCCAGTAGTAGGACTACTACATCCTACGAGCAGTACTTC
.,.,TRBJ1-3,TRBV11-2,CASSFTGTLGNTIYF,TGTGCCAGCAGCTTCACAGGGACACTCGGAAACACCATATATTTT
.,.,TRBJ2-6,TRBV7-2,CASSLGTSGANVLTF,TGTGCCAGCAGCTTAGGGACATCTGGGGCCAACGTCCTGACTTTC
.,.,TRBJ2-3,TRBV4-3,CASSQALFIAEDTQYF,TGCGCCAGCAGCCAAGCCCTGTTTATAGCGGAAGATACGCAGTATTTT
.,.,TRBJ2-3,TRBV27,CASSRTASTDTQYF,TGTGCCAGCTCTCGGACAGCAAGCACAGATACGCAGTATTTT
.,TRBD1,TRBJ1-2,TRBV7-3,CASSRETGTGVEGYTF,TGTGCCAGCAGCAGAGAAACCGGGACAGGGGTGGAGGGCTACACCTTC
.,.,TRBJ2-6,TRBV10-3,CAISEFHSGANVLTF,TGTGCCATCAGTGAGTTTCACTCTGGGGCCAACGTCCTGACTTTC
.,.,TRBJ1-2,TRBV11-3,CASSLGMAGAKIPYGYTF,TGTGCCAGCAGCTTAGGAATGGCAGGGGCGAAAATACCCTATGGCTACACCTTC
.,.,TRBJ2-1,TRBV7-9,CASSLARGVGNEQFF,TGTGCCAGCAGCTTAGCCAGGGGTGTGGGTAATGAGCAGTTCTTC
.,TRBD1,TRBJ1-2,TRBV30,CAWSGGQGGGGYTF,TGTGCCTGGAGTGGGGGACAGGGGGGCGGTGGCTACACCTTC
.,TRBD1,TRBJ1-5,TRBV2,CASSTGELGYSNQPQHF,TGTGCCAGCAGTACAGGGGAACTCGGGTATAGCAATCAGCCCCAGCATTTT
few,.,TRBJ1-2,TRBV6-1,CASSNPMRGGYGYTF,TGTGCCAGCAGTAATCCGATGAGGGGGGGCTATGGCTACACCTTC
.,.,TRBJ2-1,TRBV15,CATSLEGLRDNEQFF,TGTGCCACCAGCCTCGAGGGACTCCGGGACAATGAGCAGTTCTTC
.,TRBD2,TRBJ2-1,TRBV27,CASSRLAGRYEQFF,TGTGCCAGCAGTAGACTAGCGGGGAGGTATGAGCAGTTCTTC
.,TRBD1,TRBJ1-3,TRBV6-5,CASRLGQGIGNTIYF,TGTGCCAGCAGACTGGGACAGGGAATTGGAAACACCATATATTTT
.,TRBD1,TRBJ1-6,TRBV11-2,CASSLDRGYNSPLHF,TGTGCCAGCAGCTTAGACAGGGGGTATAATTCACCCCTCCACTTT
.,TRBD2,TRBJ2-5,TRBV25-1,CASSTQRGVLRETQYF,TGTGCCAGCAGTACCCAGCGGGGGGTTTTGAGAGAGACCCAGTACTTC
.,TRBD1,TRBJ2-5,TRBV7-9,CSSSSRTGPHQETQYF,TGTTCCAGCAGCTCAAGGACAGGCCCCCACCAAGAGACCCAGTACTTC
.,.,TRBJ1-2,TRBV9,CASSVGAGRNYGYTF,TGTGCCAGCAGCGTAGGGGCAGGCCGAAACTATGGCTACACCTTC
.,TRBD2,TRBJ2-7,TRBV28,CASNSGRVEQYF,TGTGCCAGCAATAGCGGGAGGGTTGAGCAGTACTTC
.,TRBD1,TRBJ1-1,TRBV7-2,CASSHRGGRNTEAFF,TGTGCCAGCAGCCACAGGGGTGGGAGAAACACTGAAGCTTTCTTT
.,TRBD2,TRBJ2-5,TRBV7-8,CASSLEGLAGETQYF,TGTGCCAGCAGCTTAGAGGGACTAGCGGGAGAGACCCAGTACTTC
.,TRBD2,TRBJ2-1,TRBV10-3,CAISESVGTSGPNEQFF,TGTGCCATCAGTGAGTCTGTGGGGACTAGCGGGCCCAATGAGCAGTTCTTC
once,.,TRBJ2-7,TRBV19,CASSMQVHSYEQYF,TGTGCCAGTAGTATGCAGGTCCACTCCTACGAGCAGTACTTC
.,.,TRBJ1-3,TRBV4-2,CASSVRGAGSGNTIYF,TGTGCCAGCAGCGTCCGGGGTGCGGGAAGCGGAAACACCATATATTTT
once,TRBD2,TRBJ2-3,TRBV4-2,CASSQVRGLARDTQYF,TGTGCCAGCAGCCAAGTCCGGGGACTAGCCAGGGATACGCAGTATTTT
.,.,TRBJ1-1,TRBV30,CAWSGASRGSEAFF,TGTGCCTGGAGTGGGGCCAGCAGGGGTAGTGAAGCTTTCTTT
.,TRBD1,TRBJ1-2,TRBV5-1,CASSGSGGDYGYTF,TGCGCCAGCAGCGGATCAGGGGGAGATTATGGCTACACCTTC
.,TRBD2,TRBJ2-2,TRBV19,CASSLPWRGGGTGELFF,TGTGCCAGTAGCCTTCCTTGGCGGGGGGGAGGAACCGGGGAGCTGTTTTTT
.,TRBD1,TRBJ2-5,TRBV5-1,CASSLRDRVNPRIQQETQYF,TGCGCCAGCAGCTTGAGGGACAGGGTTAACCCTAGAATTCAACAAGAGACCCAGTACTTC
.,.,TRBJ2-1,TRBV5-5,CASSETVYNEQFF,TGTGCCAGCAGCGAGACAGTATACAATGAGCAGTTCTTC
.,TRBD1,TRBJ1-2,TRBV6-5,CASSTHRGRIHGYTF,TGTGCCAGCAGTACCCACAGGGGGCGTATTCATGGCTACACCTTC
.,TRBD1,TRBJ1-2,TRBV7-2,CASSLDSGTVSGYTF,TGTGCCAGCAGCTTAGATTCCGGGACAGTGTCTGGCTACACCTTC
.,TRBD2,TRBJ2-7,TRBV7-9,CASSNQPGLAGGEQYF,TGTGCCAGCAGCAACCAGCCGGGACTAGCGGGGGGCGAGCAGTACTTC
.,.,TRBJ2-6,TRBV7-2,CASSLAAGANVLTF,TGTGCCAGCAGCTTAGCGGCCGGGGCCAACGTCCTGACTTTC